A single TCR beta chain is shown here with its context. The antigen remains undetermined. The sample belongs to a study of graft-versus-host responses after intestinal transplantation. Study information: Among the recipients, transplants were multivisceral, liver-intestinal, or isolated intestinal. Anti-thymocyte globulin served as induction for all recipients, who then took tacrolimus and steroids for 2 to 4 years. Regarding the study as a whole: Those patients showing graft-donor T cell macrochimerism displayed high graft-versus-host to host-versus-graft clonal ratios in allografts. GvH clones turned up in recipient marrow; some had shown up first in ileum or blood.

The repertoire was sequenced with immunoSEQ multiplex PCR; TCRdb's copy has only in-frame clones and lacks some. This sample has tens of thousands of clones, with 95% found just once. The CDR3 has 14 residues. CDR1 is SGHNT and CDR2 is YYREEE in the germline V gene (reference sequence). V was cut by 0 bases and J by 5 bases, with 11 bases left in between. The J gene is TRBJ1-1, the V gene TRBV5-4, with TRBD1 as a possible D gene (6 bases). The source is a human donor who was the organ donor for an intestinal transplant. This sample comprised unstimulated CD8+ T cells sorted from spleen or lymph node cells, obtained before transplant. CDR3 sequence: CASSLEAGETEAFF. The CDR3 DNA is TGTGCCAGCAGCTTGGAGGCAGGGGAAACTGAAGCTTTCTTT.